The 13 T cell receptor beta chains below come from one sample, sequenced in a study of blood T cell repertoires in COVID-19. Libraries were prepared by immunoSEQ multiplex PCR; TCRdb keeps only in-frame clonotypes and omits some of them. The table has about 180,000 clones, approximately 86% seen once; the top ten hold around 9%. The sample was peripheral blood. Receptors were obtained from a middle-aged man with active or convalescent COVID-19.

The rearrangement uses TRBV7-9 and TRBJ1-4, with 11 bases that match TRBD1. The germline V gene has CDR1 SEHNR and CDR2 FQNEAQ (reference sequence). The junction had 3 bases not matched to a gene; V was cut back by 5 bases and J by 7 bases. The CDR3 has 14 amino acids. Here the CDR3 DNA reads TGTGCCAGCAGCGCGGGACAGGGGGGTGAAAAACTGTTTTTT. Translating it yields CASSAGQGGEKLFF.

On this clone itself: The sample has other DNA sequences that encode this CDR3 too. The chain has TRBV6-5 and TRBJ2-1, with D tentatively TRBD1 (6 bases). Trimming removed 8 bases at V and 0 bases at J, with 8 bases between. The CDR3 has 13 amino acids. From germline, CDR1 is MNHEY and CDR2 SVGAGI. The CDR3 spells CASGGSSYNEQFF. In nucleotides, the CDR3 is TGTGCCAGCGGGGGCAGCTCCTACAATGAGCAGTTCTTC.

This clone was observed a few times. The chain is built from TRBV18 and TRBJ1-2, with D possibly TRBD1 on 5 matching bases. This CDR3 spans 15 amino acids. V was cut by 1 base and J by 5 bases, with 14 bases left in between. Germline CDR1 and CDR2: KGHSH and LQKENI. In DNA form, the CDR3 reads TGTGCCAGCTCACCACTTCCGGGACTGACATATGGCTACACCTTC. Protein sequence: CASSPLPGLTYGYTF.

The chain uses TRBV9 and TRBJ2-5; 10 nucleotides line up with TRBD1. The germline CDR1 and CDR2 sequences are SGDLS and YYNGEE. This CDR3 contains 17 residues. V shed 3 bases and J 4 bases; nucleotides not matched to a gene: 12. CDR3 sequence (DNA): TGTGCCAGCAGCGGTAACCGGGACAGGGGCAGGGGAGAGACCCAGTACTTC. Translated, it gives CASSGNRDRGRGETQYF.

This clone was seen only once. The CDR3 reads CASSRQAYSNQPQHF. The CDR3 nucleotides read TGTGCCAGCAGTCGACAGGCCTATAGCAATCAGCCCCAGCATTTT. This chain joins TRBV6-5 and TRBJ1-5; possibly TRBD1 for D (6 bases). This CDR3 is 15 amino acids long. Between the trimmed V and J ends, which lost 5 bases and 0 bases, there was a span of 11 bases. CDR1 and CDR2 from the germline V gene are MNHEY and SVGAGI.

The chain couples TRBV9 to TRBJ2-1, with 11 positions matching TRBD2. Trimming cost V 4 bases and J 9 bases; bases outside gene matches: 12. The CDR3 is made up of 16 amino acids. Germline-derived CDR1 and CDR2 are SGDLS and YYNGEE. The CDR3 bases are TGTGCCAGCAGCCTACAGCCGGGACTAGCGGAGCTTGAGCAGTTCTTC. Protein: CASSLQPGLAELEQFF.

The V gene is TRBV6-1, the J gene TRBJ1-2, with 7 bases lining up with TRBD1. Germline-derived CDR1 and CDR2 are MNHNS and SASEGT. Trimming took 7 bases from V and 4 from J; bases not matched to a gene: 9. This CDR3 contains 14 residues. The CDR3 DNA is TGTGCCAGCACCCGGGACAGCGGAACCTATGGCTACACCTTC. As protein: CASTRDSGTYGYTF.

This rearrangement joins TRBV2 to TRBJ2-5; 7 nucleotides align to TRBD1. The CDR3 sequence is 14 residues long. Trimming took 8 bases from V and 4 from J; bases not matched to a gene: 10. The V gene's germline CDR1 is SNHLY and CDR2 FYNNEI. CDR3: CASRKDRPAETQYF. In DNA, the CDR3 is TGTGCCAGCCGCAAGGACAGGCCAGCAGAGACCCAGTACTTC.

The chain joins TRBV7-9 to TRBJ2-2, with D possibly being TRBD1 (6 bases). Germline CDR1 is SEHNR and CDR2 is FQNEAQ (reference sequence). The V and J ends lost 7 bases and 5 bases respectively, with 17 bases between them. The CDR3 has 15 amino acids. The CDR3 sequence is CASIKKNRETGELFF. As DNA, the CDR3 is TGTGCCAGCATCAAAAAGAACAGGGAAACCGGGGAGCTGTTTTTT.

V is TRBV9 and J is TRBJ2-2, with 9 bases aligning to TRBD2. The CDR3 contains 14 residues. Trimming cost V 0 bases and J 7 bases; bases outside gene matches: 1. CDR1 SGDLS and CDR2 YYNGEE come from the germline V gene. DNA of the CDR3: TGTGCCAGCAGCGTAGTAGCGGGGGTCGGGGAGCTGTTTTTT. It specifies CASSVVAGVGELFF.

The J gene is TRBJ1-1, the V gene TRBV6-6; possible D gene TRBD1, 5 bases. The germline CDR1 and CDR2 sequences are MNHNY and SVGAGI (reference sequence). V lost 4 bases and J lost 6, with 18 bases in between. This CDR3 comprises 15 residues. CDR3 nucleotides: TGTGCCAGCAGTTCCCCAAACTTTCAGGGCGCTGAAGCTTTCTTT. This encodes CASSSPNFQGAEAFF.

This chain links TRBV10-3 with TRBJ2-7; TRBD2 aligns across 8 bases. This CDR3 has 15 amino acids. Germline CDR1 and CDR2: ENHRY and SYGVKD. Germline trimming cut 3 bases from V and 0 bases from J; bases unmatched to any gene: 4. The CDR3 DNA sequence: TGTGCCATCAGTGACACCGGGGGGGTCTCCTACGAGCAGTACTTC. It encodes CAISDTGGVSYEQYF.

The chain combines TRBV6-5 with TRBJ1-2, with no clear D. The CDR3 is 14 amino acids. The V end lost 7 bases, the J end lost 7 bases, and 19 bases lay between the germline ends. Germline V lookup: CDR1 MNHEY, CDR2 SVGAGI. Written as DNA, the CDR3 is TGTGCCAGCAAAACAGCCCAACTTATAGGTGGCTACACCTTC. Translating it yields CASKTAQLIGGYTF.